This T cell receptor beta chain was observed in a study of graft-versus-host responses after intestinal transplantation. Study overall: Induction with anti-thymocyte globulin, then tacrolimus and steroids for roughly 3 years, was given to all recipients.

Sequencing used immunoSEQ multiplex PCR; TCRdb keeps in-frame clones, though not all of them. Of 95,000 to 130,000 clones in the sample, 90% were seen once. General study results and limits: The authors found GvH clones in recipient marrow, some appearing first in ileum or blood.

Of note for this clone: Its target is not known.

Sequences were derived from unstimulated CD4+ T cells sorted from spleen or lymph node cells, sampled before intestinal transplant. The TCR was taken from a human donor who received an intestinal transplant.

In nucleotides, the CDR3 is TGCGCCAGCAGCTCCTTCGACAGGGGCGATGGCTACACCTTC. Translated: CASSSFDRGDGYTF. The J gene is TRBJ1-2, the V gene TRBV5-1, with 8 bases aligning to TRBD1. There are 14 residues in the CDR3. CDR1 and CDR2 (germline): SGHRS, YFSETQ. Germline trimming cut 3 bases from V and 6 bases from J; bases unmatched to any gene: 7.